A single sample gave rise to the 3 T cell receptor beta chains below, sequenced in a study of cytomegalovirus exposure and HLA in healthy donors. 13 Jbeta primers and 60 Vbeta primers were used for the PCR. The method was immunoSEQ multiplex PCR; TCRdb's version includes in-frame clones alone and lacks a portion of them. The data contain approximately 220,000 clones, approximately 79% of them singletons. Sequencing was carried out using PBMCs. The receptors here all came from a man aged 18 to 30 in good health and CMV-seronegative.

The chain joins TRBV28 to TRBJ1-3, with TRBD1 matching 8 bases. Germline V gene sequence: CDR1 MDHEN, CDR2 SYDVKM. CDR3 length: 15 amino acids. Trimming at V came to 2 bases and at J to 3 bases, leaving 3 bases not matched to a gene. CDR3 nucleotides: TGTGCCAGCAGTTTACCACAGGGGGATGGAAACACCATATATTTT. Translating it yields CASSLPQGDGNTIYF.

The chain uses TRBV11-3 and TRBJ2-1; D possibly corresponds to TRBD2 (7 bases). The CDR3 loop spans 16 amino acids. Germline V gene lookup returns CDR1 SGHNT and CDR2 YENEEA. V shed 4 bases and J shed 6 bases, with 19 bases lying between them. CDR3 DNA sequence: TGTGCCAGCAGCTCTCCTTTGGAGGGGGGGCGCAATGAGCAGTTCTTC. It yields the protein CASSSPLEGGRNEQFF.

This chain uses TRBV20-1 with TRBJ2-7; D unclear. Trimming cost V 2 bases and J 7 bases, with 9 bases left between them. This CDR3 region has 11 residues. Germline V gene lookup returns CDR1 DFQATT and CDR2 SNEGSKA (reference sequence). CDR3 amino acids: CSARLVSEQYF. The CDR3 region has the DNA TGCAGTGCTAGACTAGTATCTGAGCAGTACTTC.